A selection of T cell receptor beta chains follows, all from one sample in a study of regulatory T cells in long-lasting Graves disease. In TCRdb, the multiplex PCR reads were re-called with MiXCR into one record per CDR3 protein. The sample lists 550,000 or so distinct CDR3 sequences; 9.5% to 15% were seen once. These data are also associated with another study on T cells in Graves' hyperthyroidism and ophthalmopathy.

Sample: peripheral blood mononuclear cells (PBMCs), taken at new diagnosis, from a patient treated with antithyroid drugs. The receptor set was obtained from a young woman with Graves disease. CDR3s include the opening cysteine and the closing phenylalanine or tryptophan. D genes are given only for firm matches. Size is omitted from some rows. Given values are once, few, many or a class for expanded clones.

d_call j_call cdr3_length v_call clone_size cdr3_aa cdr3_nt
TRBD1 TRBJ1-2 14 TRBV6-5 many CASSYSGTEYGYTF TGTGCCAGCAGTTATTCCGGGACAGAATATGGCTACACCTTC
TRBD2 TRBJ2-3 18 TRBV2 - CASSLLVSIAGAGDTQYF TGTGCCAGCAGCTTGCTCGTCTCAATAGCGGGAGCAGGAGATACGCAGTATTTT
TRBD1 TRBJ1-4 15 TRBV2 many CASRPDRGPREKLFF TGTGCCAGCAGACCCGACAGGGGGCCTCGGGAAAAACTGTTTTTT
TRBD1 TRBJ1-2 14 TRBV11-2 many CASSLLGQGHGYTF TGTGCCAGCAGCCTACTCGGACAGGGTCATGGCTACACCTTC
TRBD2 TRBJ2-1 16 TRBV6-2/TRBV6-3 many CASSDARTSGSNEQFF TGTGCCAGCAGTGACGCTCGGACTAGCGGTTCCAATGAGCAGTTCTTC
- TRBJ1-2 13 TRBV19 many CASTLAYPIGYTF TGTGCCAGTACCCTAGCCTATCCTATTGGCTACACCTTC
- TRBJ2-1 18 TRBV11-2 many CASSPSQKGIRSYNEQFF TGTGCCAGCAGCCCGAGTCAGAAGGGGATAAGGTCCTACAATGAGCAGTTCTTC
TRBD1 TRBJ1-2 19 TRBV11-2 many CASSSRGQGASGEDYGYTF TGTGCCAGCAGCTCGAGGGGACAGGGGGCATCCGGAGAGGACTATGGCTACACCTTC
- TRBJ2-6 16 TRBV7-9 - CASSIPRAPGANVLTF TGTGCCAGCAGCATACCCCGGGCACCTGGGGCCAACGTCCTGACTTTC
- TRBJ2-1 18 TRBV4-1 few CASSQELGGAWSYNEQFF TGCGCCAGCAGCCAAGAATTGGGGGGGGCTTGGTCCTACAATGAGCAGTTCTTC
- TRBJ2-5 13 TRBV7-3 many CASSFDRQETQYF TGTGCCAGCAGCTTCGACAGACAAGAGACCCAGTACTTC
TRBD1 TRBJ1-5 14 TRBV2 few CASSSQGLGQPQHF TGTGCCAGCAGTTCACAGGGGTTGGGGCAGCCCCAGCATTTT
- TRBJ1-2 17 TRBV28 many CASSLENNRVSNYGYTF TGTGCCAGCAGTTTAGAAAACAACAGGGTTTCCAACTATGGCTACACCTTC
- TRBJ1-3 14 TRBV19 many CASRLRRSSDTIYF TGTGCCAGTCGGTTGAGACGGTCGAGTGACACCATATATTTT